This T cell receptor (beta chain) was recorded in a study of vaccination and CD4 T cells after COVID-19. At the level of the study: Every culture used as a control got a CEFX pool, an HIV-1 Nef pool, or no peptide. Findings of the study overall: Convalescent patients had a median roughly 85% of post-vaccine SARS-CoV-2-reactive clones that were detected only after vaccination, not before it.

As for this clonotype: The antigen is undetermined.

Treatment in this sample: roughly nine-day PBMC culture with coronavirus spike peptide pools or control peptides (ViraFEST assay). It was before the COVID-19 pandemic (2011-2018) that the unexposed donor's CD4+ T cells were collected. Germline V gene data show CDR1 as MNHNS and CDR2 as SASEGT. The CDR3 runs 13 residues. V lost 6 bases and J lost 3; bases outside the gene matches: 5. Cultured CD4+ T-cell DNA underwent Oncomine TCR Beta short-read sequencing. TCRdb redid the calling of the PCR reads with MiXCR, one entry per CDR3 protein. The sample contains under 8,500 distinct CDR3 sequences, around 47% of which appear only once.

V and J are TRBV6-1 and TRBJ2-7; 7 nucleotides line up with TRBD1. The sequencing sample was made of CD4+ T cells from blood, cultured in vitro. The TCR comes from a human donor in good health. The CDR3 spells CASSPDRDYEQYF. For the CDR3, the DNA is TGTGCCAGCAGCCCTGACAGGGACTACGAGCAGTACTTC.